The entry below describes one T cell receptor beta chain. The data belong to a study of blood T cell repertoires in COVID-19. The wider study: Spain, Italy and the United States supplied samples that represented acute and convalescent COVID-19. PBMCs, B-cell-depleted T cells, or T cells were the source of the cDNA or gDNA that made up the material.

Per the germline V gene, CDR1 is LGHDT and CDR2 is YNNKEL (reference sequence). This CDR3 is 15 amino acids long. V trimming: 0 bases; J trimming: 16 bases; junction bases outside the gene matches: 10. Authors' data handling: Amplifying reference gene primers gave estimates of nucleated cell counts. TCRdb keeps only in-frame clones here, not all; method: immunoSEQ multiplex PCR. V, J and clone size are taken as reported in that table, and D and trimming were inferred from the DNA itself. The data contain approximately 230,000 clones, approximately 90% of them singletons. Participants' own reports of clinical history determined their cohort assignment.

The clonotype originates from a man aged 35 to 55 who had recovered from COVID-19. The sequencing input was PBMCs or T cells enriched from blood (not recorded which). V gene TRBV3-1 (or the pseudogene TRBV3-2) combines with J gene TRBJ2-1; 12 bases match TRBD2. CDR3 sequence (DNA): TGTGCCAGCAGCCAAGATGTCCTAGCGGGGGGGTTTCAATTCTTC. Its protein product is CASSQDVLAGGFQFF.